The T cell receptor beta chain described here comes from a study of T cells after yellow fever vaccination. Study at large: Preparation used SMART-Seq v4 Ultra Low Input for the low-cell-number fractions.

By 5'RACE template switching, TCR cDNA was produced, with a universal primer site and UMIs added in the process. Using its own MiXCR run on the 5' RACE reads, TCRdb lists one record per CDR3 protein. The sample has approximately 330,000 distinct CDR3 sequences, about 4% seen once; the top ten hold roughly 24%. V shed 3 bases and J shed 0 bases, with 7 bases lying between them. There are 14 residues in the CDR3. In germline, CDR1 is SGHRS, CDR2 YFSETQ. This clonotype came up many times. Its antigen is still unknown. Study-wide points: A secondary response was less intense yet reached its peak sooner, at day 5 versus 15. Most primary-vaccination clones reappeared after the booster (less than 98% CD4, 75% to 90% CD8).

V gene TRBV5-1 combines with J gene TRBJ2-1, with D unclear. The clonotype originates from a man aged 18 to 35 who received the YFV17D yellow fever vaccine. The material was PBMCs, obtained 5 days after the yellow fever booster vaccination. CDR3 bases: TGCGCCAGCAGCTCACAAAGCTCCTACAATGAGCAGTTCTTC. Amino acids: CASSSQSSYNEQFF.